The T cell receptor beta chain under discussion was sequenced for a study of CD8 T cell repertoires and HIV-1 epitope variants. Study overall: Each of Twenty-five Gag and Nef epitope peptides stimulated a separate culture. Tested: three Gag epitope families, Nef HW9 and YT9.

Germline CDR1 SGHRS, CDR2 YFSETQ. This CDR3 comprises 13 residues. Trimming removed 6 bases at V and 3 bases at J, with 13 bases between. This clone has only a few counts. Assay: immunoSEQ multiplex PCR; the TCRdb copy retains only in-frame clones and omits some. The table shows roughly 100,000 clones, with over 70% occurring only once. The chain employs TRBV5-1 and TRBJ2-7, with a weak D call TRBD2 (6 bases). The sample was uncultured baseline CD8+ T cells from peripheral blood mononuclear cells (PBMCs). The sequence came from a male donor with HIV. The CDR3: CASTSAGNYEQYF. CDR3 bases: TGCGCCAGCACCTCGGCGGGAAACTACGAGCAGTACTTC.